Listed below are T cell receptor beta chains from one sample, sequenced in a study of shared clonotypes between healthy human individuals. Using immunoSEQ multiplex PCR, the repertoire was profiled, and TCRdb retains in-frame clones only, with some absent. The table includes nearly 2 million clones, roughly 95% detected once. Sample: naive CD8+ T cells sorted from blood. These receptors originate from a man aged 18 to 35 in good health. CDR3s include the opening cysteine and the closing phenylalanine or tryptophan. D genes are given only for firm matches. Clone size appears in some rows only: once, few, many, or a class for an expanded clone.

CASSQGRASGSDTQYF	TGCGCCAGCAGCCAAGGCCGGGCTAGCGGGTCAGATACGCAGTATTTT	TRBJ2-3	TRBV4-3	-	TRBD2
CASSALAGWETQYF	TGTGCCAGCAGTGCTTTAGCCGGATGGGAGACCCAGTACTTC	TRBJ2-5	TRBV6-1	-	-
CASSPSGEDEKLFF	TGTGCCAGCAGTCCCTCGGGGGAGGATGAAAAACTGTTTTTT	TRBJ1-4	TRBV27	-	-
CASSPESVAGGDTQYF	TGCGCCAGCAGCCCAGAGTCGGTAGCGGGAGGAGATACGCAGTATTTT	TRBJ2-3	TRBV4-1	once	TRBD2
CASSLDLGGQNKNIQYF	TGTGCCAGCAGCTTAGATCTAGGGGGCCAGAACAAAAACATTCAGTACTTC	TRBJ2-4	TRBV11-2	-	TRBD1
CASSVGTSGRITDTQYF	TGTGCCAGCAGCGTAGGGACTAGCGGGAGAATAACAGATACGCAGTATTTT	TRBJ2-3	TRBV9	-	TRBD2
CASSWGGTYEQYF	TGTGCCAGCAGTTGGGGCGGGACCTACGAGCAGTACTTC	TRBJ2-7	TRBV7-8	-	-
CASLHQASGNTIYF	TGTGCCAGCTTACACCAAGCCTCTGGAAACACCATATATTTT	TRBJ1-3	TRBV2	once	-
CASSGQGLSYNEQFF	TGTGCCAGCAGCGGACAGGGATTATCCTACAATGAGCAGTTCTTC	TRBJ2-1	TRBV27	-	TRBD1
CASSEGPPGELFF	TGTGCCAGCAGTGAAGGTCCCCCCGGGGAGCTGTTTTTT	TRBJ2-2	TRBV2	-	-
CASSPPHSLTDTQYF	TGTGCCAGCAGCCCCCCCCACAGCCTGACAGATACGCAGTATTTT	TRBJ2-3	TRBV11-2	-	-
CASGPGGQETQYF	TGTGCCAGCGGGCCGGGGGGCCAAGAGACCCAGTACTTC	TRBJ2-5	TRBV7-9	-	TRBD2
CASSQEDGSEYEQYF	TGCGCCAGCAGCCAAGAAGACGGGAGTGAGTACGAGCAGTACTTC	TRBJ2-7	TRBV4-3	-	-
CASSQDLGEAGNEQFF	TGCGCCAGCAGCCAAGATCTGGGGGAAGCAGGTAATGAGCAGTTCTTC	TRBJ2-1	TRBV4-1	-	-
CASSQEGGEGDTQYF	TGCGCCAGCAGCCAAGAAGGTGGGGAGGGAGATACGCAGTATTTT	TRBJ2-3	TRBV4-3	once	TRBD2
CASSFRDGYTF	TGTGCCAGCAGTTTCAGGGATGGCTACACCTTC	TRBJ1-2	TRBV6-1	-	-
CASSSDSAGYEQYF	TGTGCCAGCAGTTCGGACTCGGCGGGGTACGAGCAGTACTTC	TRBJ2-7	TRBV27	-	-
CASSSAGDETQYF	TGTGCCAGCAGCTCGGCAGGGGATGAGACCCAGTACTTC	TRBJ2-5	TRBV13	-	-
CATSPGTGTYEQYF	TGTGCCACCAGCCCCGGGACAGGAACCTACGAGCAGTACTTC	TRBJ2-7	TRBV15	-	TRBD1
CASSLGLGAGLETQYF	TGTGCCAGCAGCTTAGGTTTAGGGGCGGGACTGGAGACCCAGTACTTC	TRBJ2-5	TRBV7-2	-	-
CASNRQYTQYF	TGTGCCAGCAACAGGCAATATACGCAGTATTTT	TRBJ2-3	TRBV2	-	-
CASSQGVSSEQFF	TGCGCCAGCAGCCAAGGAGTTTCCAGTGAGCAGTTCTTC	TRBJ2-1	TRBV4-1	-	-
CASSRNRGLDEQYF	TGTGCCAGTAGTAGGAACAGGGGGCTCGACGAGCAGTACTTC	TRBJ2-7	TRBV19	-	TRBD1
CASSLTSSLGYEQYF	TGCGCCAGCAGCTTGACTAGTTCTCTTGGGTACGAGCAGTACTTC	TRBJ2-7	TRBV5-1	-	-
CASSLRQAFGYEQYF	TGTGCCAGCAGCTTAAGACAGGCCTTCGGCTACGAGCAGTACTTC	TRBJ2-7	TRBV11-2	-	-
CASSLYRANEFNEQFF	TGTGCTAGCAGCTTATACCGGGCTAACGAATTCAATGAGCAGTTCTTC	TRBJ2-1	TRBV7-7	-	-
CASSQIHMSWDEQYF	TGCGCCAGCAGCCAAATTCATATGTCCTGGGACGAGCAGTACTTC	TRBJ2-7	TRBV4-1	-	-
CASSQGVQGGTNEKLFF	TGCGCCAGCAGCCAAGGTGTACAGGGTGGAACTAATGAAAAACTGTTTTTT	TRBJ1-4	TRBV4-3	-	-
CASSVDGGGADTQYF	TGTGCCAGCAGCGTAGACGGGGGGGGCGCAGATACGCAGTATTTT	TRBJ2-3	TRBV9	-	TRBD2
CSVEDRGQGGF	TGCAGCGTTGAAGATCGTGGACAGGGCGGCTTC	TRBJ1-2	TRBV29-1	-	TRBD1
CASSWGLAGDLREQYF	TGTGCCAGCAGTTGGGGACTAGCGGGCGATCTTCGAGAGCAGTACTTC	TRBJ2-7	TRBV6-5	-	TRBD2
CSVEDYLQGLPGELFF	TGCAGCGTTGAAGATTATCTACAGGGCCTTCCCGGGGAGCTGTTTTTT	TRBJ2-2	TRBV29-1	-	-
CASSEHFGTSGYEQYF	TGTGCCAGCAGTGAACACTTTGGGACTAGCGGGTACGAGCAGTACTTC	TRBJ2-7	TRBV6-1	-	TRBD2
CASSSLTARELFF	TGTGCCAGCAGCTCCTTGACAGCTCGGGAGCTGTTTTTT	TRBJ2-2	TRBV7-9	-	-
CASSLVSALNTEAFF	TGTGCCAGCAGCTTAGTTTCAGCTCTGAACACTGAAGCTTTCTTT	TRBJ1-1	TRBV13	-	-
CASSEGGGVLSEQYF	TGTGCCAGCAGTGAAGGGGGGGGCGTTTTGAGCGAGCAGTACTTC	TRBJ2-7	TRBV2	-	-
CASSSDRYNSPLHF	TGTGCCAGCAGCTCGGACAGGTATAATTCACCCCTCCACTTT	TRBJ1-6	TRBV13	few	TRBD1
CASSYYGSGANVLTF	TGTGCCAGCAGTTACTACGGGTCTGGGGCCAACGTCCTGACTTTC	TRBJ2-6	TRBV6-5	once	-
CASKEAGSSYNEQFF	TGTGCCAGCAAAGAGGCGGGGAGTTCCTACAATGAGCAGTTCTTC	TRBJ2-1	TRBV27	-	-
CASSLEAPGVEKLFF	TGCGCCAGCAGCTTGGAGGCCCCAGGGGTTGAAAAACTGTTTTTT	TRBJ1-4	TRBV5-1	-	-
CASSYTSRGEQFF	TGTGCCAGCAGTTACACCTCCAGGGGGGAGCAGTTCTTC	TRBJ2-1	TRBV6-8	-	TRBD1